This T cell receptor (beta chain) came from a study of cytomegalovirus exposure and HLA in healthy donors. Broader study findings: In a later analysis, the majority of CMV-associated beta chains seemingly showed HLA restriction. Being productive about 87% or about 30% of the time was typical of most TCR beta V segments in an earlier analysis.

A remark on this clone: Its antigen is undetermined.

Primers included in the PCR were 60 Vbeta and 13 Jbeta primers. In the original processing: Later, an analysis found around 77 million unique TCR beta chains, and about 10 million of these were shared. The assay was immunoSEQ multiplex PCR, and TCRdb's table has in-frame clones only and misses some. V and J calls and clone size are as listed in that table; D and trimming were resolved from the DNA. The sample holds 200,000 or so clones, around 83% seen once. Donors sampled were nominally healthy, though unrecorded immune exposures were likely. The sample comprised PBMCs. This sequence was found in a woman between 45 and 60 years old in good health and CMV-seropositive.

The CDR3 nucleotides are TGTGCCAGCAGCTTAAGGCAGGGAACTAACTATGGCTACACCTTC. Translating it yields CASSLRQGTNYGYTF. V gene TRBV11-2 combines with J gene TRBJ1-2; tentative D call: TRBD1 (5 bases). The CDR3 covers 15 residues. Germline assignment: CDR1 SGHAT and CDR2 FQNNGV. V was shortened by 2 bases and J by 0 bases, with 10 bases between the two germline ends.